The clone carrying this TCR beta chain was detected only a few times. Its antigen is unidentified. Arm-PCR of CDR3 regions and iRepertoire HTBI primers were the basis on which TCR beta libraries were built. TCRdb redid the calling of the multiplex PCR reads with MiXCR, one entry per CDR3 protein. The sample holds fewer than 450,000 distinct CDR3 sequences; approximately 16% are singletons and the top ten take over 7%. This sample was included in a study of regulatory T cells in long-lasting Graves disease. Indicated time point: newly diagnosed GD, antithyroid drugs for less than 3 months. Extracted RNA from PBMCs served as the source of the TCR library. Findings and caveats of the study: When disease was persistent, TRBV28, TRBJ1-2 and TRBJ2-5 were the favored segments.

Germline CDR1 MGHDK, CDR2 SYGVNS. The V and J ends lost 8 bases and 7 bases respectively, with 10 bases between them. The CDR3 spans 11 residues. The sample was also linked to a second study, of T cells in Graves' hyperthyroidism and ophthalmopathy. Per that study: HTBI primers were the set used in a first-round RT-PCR of the TCR CDR3.

The starting material was peripheral blood mononuclear cells (PBMCs), obtained at new diagnosis, from a patient treated with antithyroid drugs. The chain uses TRBV25-1 and TRBJ2-3; maybe TRBD1 (5 bases). This receptor was identified in a middle-aged woman with Graves disease. DNA of the CDR3: TGTGCCAGCGGCCGGACAAATACGCAGTATTTT. Its translation is CASGRTNTQYF.